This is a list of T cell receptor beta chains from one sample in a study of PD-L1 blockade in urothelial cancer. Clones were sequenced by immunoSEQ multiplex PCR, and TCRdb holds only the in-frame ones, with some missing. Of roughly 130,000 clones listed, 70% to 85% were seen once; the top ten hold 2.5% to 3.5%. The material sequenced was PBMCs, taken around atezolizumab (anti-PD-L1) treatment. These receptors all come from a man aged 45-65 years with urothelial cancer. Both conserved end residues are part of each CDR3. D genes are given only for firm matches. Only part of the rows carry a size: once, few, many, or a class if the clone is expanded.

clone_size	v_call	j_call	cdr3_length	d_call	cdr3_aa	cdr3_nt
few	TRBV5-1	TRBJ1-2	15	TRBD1	CASSWGQSGLYGYTF	TGCGCCAGCAGCTGGGGACAGTCGGGCCTCTATGGCTACACCTTC
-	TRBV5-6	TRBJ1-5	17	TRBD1	CASSLSGTGYSNQPQHF	TGTGCCAGCAGCTTGTCGGGGACAGGTTATAGCAATCAGCCCCAGCATTTT
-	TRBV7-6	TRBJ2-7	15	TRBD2	CASSPSSGTPYEQYF	TGTGCCAGCAGCCCCTCTAGCGGGACGCCCTACGAGCAGTACTTC
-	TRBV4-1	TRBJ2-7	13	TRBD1	CASSHGTGYEQYF	TGCGCCAGCAGCCATGGGACAGGCTACGAGCAGTACTTC
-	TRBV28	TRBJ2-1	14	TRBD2	CASGLAGDLSEQFF	TGTGCCAGCGGGCTAGCGGGAGATCTCAGTGAGCAGTTCTTC
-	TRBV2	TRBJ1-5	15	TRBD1	CASSEQGQGNQPQHF	TGTGCCAGCAGTGAACAAGGACAGGGCAATCAGCCCCAGCATTTT
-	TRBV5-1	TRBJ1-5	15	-	CASSPTDPRGQPQHF	TGCGCCAGCAGCCCTACGGACCCTAGGGGTCAGCCCCAGCATTTT
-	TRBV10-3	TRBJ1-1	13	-	CAISVLGDTEAFF	TGTGCCATCAGTGTTCTAGGAGACACTGAAGCTTTCTTT
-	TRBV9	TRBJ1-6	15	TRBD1	CASSVEARGDSPLHF	TGTGCCAGCAGCGTAGAGGCCAGGGGGGATTCACCCCTCCACTTT
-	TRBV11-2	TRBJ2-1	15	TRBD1	CASSFYRGPGNEQFF	TGTGCCAGCAGCTTCTACAGGGGGCCCGGCAATGAGCAGTTCTTC
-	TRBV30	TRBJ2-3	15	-	CAWSRRVPGTDTQYF	TGTGCCTGGAGTCGCCGGGTACCCGGCACAGATACGCAGTATTTT
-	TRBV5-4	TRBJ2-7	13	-	CASSRGTSWEQYF	TGTGCCAGCAGCAGGGGGACATCCTGGGAGCAGTACTTC
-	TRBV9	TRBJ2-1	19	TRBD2	CASSGAGTSGLVRYNEQFF	TGTGCCAGCAGCGGCGCCGGGACTAGCGGGCTGGTGAGATACAATGAGCAGTTCTTC
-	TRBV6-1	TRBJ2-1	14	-	CASSEQGAYNEQFF	TGTGCCAGCAGTGAACAGGGCGCCTACAATGAGCAGTTCTTC
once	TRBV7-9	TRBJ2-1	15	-	CASSARGSSGNEQFF	TGTGCCAGCAGCGCAAGAGGGAGCTCGGGCAATGAGCAGTTCTTC
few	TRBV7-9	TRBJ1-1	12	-	CASVEVNTEAFF	TGTGCCAGCGTAGAGGTGAACACTGAAGCTTTCTTT
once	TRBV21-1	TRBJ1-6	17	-	CASSKGRTNNANSPLHF	TGTGCCAGCAGCAAGGGAAGGACAAACAATGCTAATTCACCCCTCCACTTT
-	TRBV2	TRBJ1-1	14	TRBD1	CASSDGQGNTEAFF	TGTGCCAGCAGTGATGGACAGGGGAACACTGAAGCTTTCTTT
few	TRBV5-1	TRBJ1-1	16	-	CASSPGREGPWTEAFF	TGCGCCAGCAGCCCCGGACGGGAGGGTCCATGGACTGAAGCTTTCTTT
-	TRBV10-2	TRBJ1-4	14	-	CASSESAANEKLFF	TGCGCCAGCAGTGAGTCGGCGGCTAATGAAAAACTGTTTTTT
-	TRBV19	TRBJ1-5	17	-	CASSLVSRVDGNQPQHF	TGTGCCAGTAGTCTCGTCTCTCGGGTTGACGGCAATCAGCCCCAGCATTTT
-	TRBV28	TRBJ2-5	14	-	CASSLIARQETQYF	TGTGCCAGCAGTTTAATTGCCCGTCAGGAGACCCAGTACTTC
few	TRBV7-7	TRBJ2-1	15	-	CASSLELVSYNEQFF	TGTGCTAGCAGCTTAGAGCTAGTTTCCTACAATGAGCAGTTCTTC
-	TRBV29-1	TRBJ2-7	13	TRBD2	CSVPGLAEYEQYF	TGCAGCGTTCCGGGACTAGCGGAGTACGAGCAGTACTTC
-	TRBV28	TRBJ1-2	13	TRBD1	CASHLDRGAGYTF	TGTGCCAGCCATCTGGACAGGGGCGCTGGCTACACCTTC
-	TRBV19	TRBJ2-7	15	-	CASSNKFAGFYEQYF	TGTGCCAGTAGTAATAAGTTTGCGGGGTTTTACGAGCAGTACTTC
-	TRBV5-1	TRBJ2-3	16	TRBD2	CASSLGLADRTDTQYF	TGCGCCAGCAGCTTGGGACTAGCGGACCGCACAGATACGCAGTATTTT
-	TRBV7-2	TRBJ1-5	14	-	CASSSGPGLQPQHF	TGTGCCAGCAGCTCCGGCCCAGGGTTGCAGCCCCAGCATTTT
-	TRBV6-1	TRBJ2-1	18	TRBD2	CASSERVAAGGPYNEQFF	TGTGCCAGCAGTGAAAGGGTCGCAGCGGGAGGGCCTTACAATGAGCAGTTCTTC
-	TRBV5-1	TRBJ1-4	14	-	CASSFSQDNEKLFF	TGCGCCAGCAGCTTTTCTCAGGATAATGAAAAACTGTTTTTT
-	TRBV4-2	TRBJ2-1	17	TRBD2	CASSQDPSGRASGEQFF	TGTGCCAGCAGCCAAGATCCTAGCGGGAGGGCCAGCGGTGAGCAGTTCTTC
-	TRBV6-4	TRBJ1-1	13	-	CASRREPNTEAFF	TGTGCCAGCAGGAGGGAACCGAACACTGAAGCTTTCTTT
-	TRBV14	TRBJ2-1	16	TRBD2	CASSQEGLAGWVEQFF	TGTGCCAGCAGCCAAGAGGGACTAGCGGGATGGGTTGAGCAGTTCTTC
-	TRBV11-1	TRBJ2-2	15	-	CASSLSVASTGELFF	TGTGCCAGCAGCCTTAGCGTGGCCTCCACCGGGGAGCTGTTTTTT
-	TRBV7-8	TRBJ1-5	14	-	CASSDQTDHQPQHF	TGTGCCAGCAGCGACCAGACAGATCATCAGCCCCAGCATTTT
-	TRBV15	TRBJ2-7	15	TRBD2	CATSNLPVLAGKQYF	TGTGCCACCAGCAACTTGCCGGTACTAGCGGGAAAGCAGTACTTC
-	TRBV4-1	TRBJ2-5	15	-	CASSQDLTSQETQYF	TGCGCCAGCAGCCAAGACCTGACTAGCCAAGAGACCCAGTACTTC
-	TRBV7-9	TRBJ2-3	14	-	CASSPRPGADTQYF	TGTGCCAGCAGCCCTAGGCCCGGTGCAGATACGCAGTATTTT